These 26 T cell receptor beta chains were sequenced from one sample in a study of cytomegalovirus exposure and HLA in healthy donors. PCR was performed using 60 Vbeta and 13 Jbeta primers. Measured with immunoSEQ multiplex PCR; TCRdb has only the in-frame clones, and not every one. The profile shows about 130,000 clones, roughly 80% of them singletons. The sequencing input was PBMCs. These receptors originate from a woman between 40 and 50 years old in good health and CMV-seronegative.

V usage is TRBV10-2 and J usage is TRBJ2-2, with 11 bases that match TRBD2. Germline V gene data show CDR1 as WSHSY and CDR2 as SAAADI. The V segment lost 6 bases and the J segment 3 bases; nucleotides outside the gene matches: 0. The CDR3 spans 14 residues. The CDR3 reads CASRGLADTGELFF. The CDR3 DNA reads as TGCGCCAGCAGGGGACTAGCGGACACCGGGGAGCTGTTTTTT.

The chain combines TRBV6-5 with TRBJ2-5; 11 bases align to TRBD2. Germline V lookup: CDR1 MNHEY, CDR2 SVGAGI. V was clipped by 7 bases and J by 5 bases; unmatched bases: 3. This CDR3 region has 13 residues. CDR3 nucleotide sequence: TGTGCCAGCACCAGGACTAGCGGGGAGACCCAGTACTTC. Protein product: CASTRTSGETQYF.

This chain joins TRBV4-2 and TRBJ1-3; possibly TRBD1 for D (6 bases). Germline lookup yields CDR1 LGHNA and CDR2 YNFKEQ. The ends were cut back, 0 bases at V and 6 bases at J, with 12 bases in the middle. The CDR3 is 15 residues long. The CDR3 coding sequence is TGTGCCAGCAGCCAAGAGGGCAGGGGAGAAAACACCATATATTTT. Amino acids: CASSQEGRGENTIYF.

This chain uses TRBV14 with TRBJ2-7; D possibly corresponds to TRBD1 (6 bases). V lost 1 base and J lost 4, with 11 bases in between. Germline loops: CDR1 SGHDN, CDR2 FVKESK. This CDR3 contains 14 residues. Written as DNA, the CDR3 is TGTGCCAGCAGCCAAGTCAACAGGGTATACGAGCAGTACTTC. It yields the protein CASSQVNRVYEQYF.

The chain is built from TRBV19 and TRBJ1-5; tentatively, D is TRBD1 (5 bases). Germline CDR1 is LNHDA and CDR2 is SQIVND (reference sequence). This CDR3 is built from 15 residues. V was trimmed by 7 bases and J by 1 base, leaving 14 bases between them. The CDR3 DNA is TGTGCCAGTACCATGATGGGGGGGAGCAATCAGCCCCAGCATTTT. Amino acids: CASTMMGGSNQPQHF.

The CDR3 DNA sequence: TGTGCCAGCAGCTTACAACCCAGTCCCCGGGGGCAGCCCCAGCATTTT. Amino acid sequence: CASSLQPSPRGQPQHF. The V call is TRBV7-8, the J call TRBJ1-5; D might be TRBD1 (5 bases). V was trimmed by 2 bases and J by 7 bases, leaving 18 bases between them. Per the germline V gene, CDR1 is SGHVS and CDR2 is FQNEAQ. CDR3 size: 16 residues.

This clone has more than one count but fewer than ten. The chain is built from TRBV7-6 and TRBJ1-3; perhaps TRBD1 as D (5 bases). CDR3 length: 16 amino acids. CDR1 is SGHVS and CDR2 is FNYEAQ in the germline V gene. V was trimmed by 6 bases and J by 4 bases, leaving 19 bases between them. The CDR3 loop is CASSWGGSRAGNTIYF. CDR3 DNA: TGTGCCAGCAGTTGGGGGGGGAGCCGAGCCGGAAACACCATATATTTT.

V is TRBV6-4 and J is TRBJ1-1, with a tentative D call TRBD1 (6 bases). CDR1 MRHNA and CDR2 SNTAGT come from the germline V gene. V lost 3 bases and J lost 5, with 10 bases in between. The CDR3 runs 13 residues. The CDR3 loop reads CASSEVRGTEAFF. The CDR3 region has the DNA TGTGCCAGCAGTGAGGTCAGGGGAACTGAAGCTTTCTTT.

The V gene is TRBV4-1, the J gene TRBJ1-4, with D possibly matching TRBD1 (5 bases). This CDR3 has 14 amino acids. Per the germline V gene, CDR1 is MGHRA and CDR2 is YSYEKL. V was shortened by 1 base and J by 5 bases, with 8 bases between the two germline ends. The CDR3 region is CASSQGGRNEKLFF. The CDR3 DNA follows: TGCGCCAGCAGCCAAGGGGGGAGGAATGAAAAACTGTTTTTT.

The genes are TRBV9 and TRBJ2-6; no reliable D call. V gave up 1 base and J gave up 2 bases, with 7 bases separating them. The CDR3 spans 15 residues. Per germline, CDR1 SGDLS and CDR2 YYNGEE. As DNA, the CDR3 is TGTGCCAGCAGCGTATGGTACACTGGGGCCAACGTCCTGACTTTC. This codes for CASSVWYTGANVLTF.

This clone was detected only once. The chain couples TRBV6-5 to TRBJ1-1; maybe TRBD1 (5 bases). The V gene lost 7 bases and the J gene lost 7 bases, with 10 bases spanning the gap. Germline-derived CDR1 and CDR2 are MNHEY and SVGAGI. The CDR3 sequence is 11 residues long. The CDR3 bases are TGTGCCAGCACCGACAGTTGTGAAGCTTTCTTT. It translates to CASTDSCEAFF.

This chain joins TRBV15 and TRBJ1-2, with D hard to call. V was cut by 6 bases and J by 2 bases, with 10 bases left in between. Germline loops: CDR1 LNHNV, CDR2 YYDKDF (reference sequence). This CDR3 has 13 residues. The CDR3, as DNA: TGTGCCACCAGTATATCCTCCAACTATGGCTACACCTTC. Translation: CATSISSNYGYTF. The full variable domain, completed using reference TRBV15 and TRBJ1-2, is DAMVIQNPRYQVTQFGKPVTLSCSQTLNHNVMYWYQQKSSQAPKLLFHYYDKDFNNEADTPDNFQSRRPNTSFCFLDIRSPGLGDTAMYLCATSISSNYGYTFGSGTRLTVV.

This chain links TRBV4-2 with TRBJ2-7; TRBD1 aligns across 8 bases. This CDR3 contains 14 residues. The junction had 8 bases not matched to a gene; V was cut back by 3 bases and J by 7 bases. Germline assignment: CDR1 LGHNA and CDR2 YNFKEQ. CDR3 DNA: TGTGCCAGCAGCCAGCCCCAGGGGGCGCGGGAGCAGTACTTC. Its translation is CASSQPQGAREQYF.

The CDR3 spells CAGEVKGDTEAFF. The CDR3 region has the DNA TGTGCCGGTGAGGTGAAAGGCGACACTGAAGCTTTCTTT. The chain carries TRBV6-1 and TRBJ1-1; D is uncertain. This CDR3 comprises 13 residues. V was shortened by 11 bases and J by 3 bases, with 16 bases between the two germline ends. In germline, CDR1 is MNHNS, CDR2 SASEGT.

The chain has TRBV5-1 and TRBJ2-1, with 8 nucleotides matching TRBD1. Germline CDR1 and CDR2: SGHRS and YFSETQ. The V gene end was trimmed by 0 bases and the J gene end by 4 bases; junction bases not matched to a gene: 3. The CDR3 runs 15 residues. This CDR3 is CASSLETGGYNEQFF. Here the CDR3 DNA reads TGCGCCAGCAGCTTGGAAACAGGGGGGTACAATGAGCAGTTCTTC. The full variable domain, rest sourced from reference TRBV5-1 and TRBJ2-1, is KAGVTQTPRYLIKTRGQQVTLSCSPISGHRSVSWYQQTPGQGLQFLFEYFSETQRNKGNFPGRFSGRQFSNSRSEMNVSTLELGDSALYLCASSLETGGYNEQFFGPGTRLTVL.

V is TRBV18 and J is TRBJ2-7; perhaps TRBD1 as D (5 bases). This CDR3 comprises 14 residues. Germline V gene data show CDR1 as KGHSH and CDR2 as LQKENI. The V and J ends lost 0 bases and 3 bases respectively, with 9 bases between them. The CDR3 is CASSPPRQLYEQYF. The CDR3 DNA reads as TGTGCCAGCTCACCACCGAGACAGCTCTACGAGCAGTACTTC.

The chain uses TRBV21-1 and TRBJ1-1; the table assigns TRBD1, which was not confirmed against the DNA. TRBV21-1 is assigned pseudogene status. This CDR3 is 18 amino acids long. The CDR3 DNA follows: TGTGCCAGCAGCAAAGGATTTGGACAGGCCCCAAGATGGACTGAAGCTTTCTTT. It yields the protein CASSKGFGQAPRWTEAFF.

The count of this clone is one. V and J are TRBV10-2 and TRBJ1-1; D gene unclear. Per the germline V gene, CDR1 is WSHSY and CDR2 is SAAADI. The germline V and J ends were trimmed by 0 bases and 5 bases, with 13 bases remaining between them. The length of the CDR3 is 15 residues. The CDR3 spells CASSESRVKATEAFF. CDR3 coding DNA: TGCGCCAGCAGTGAGTCGAGGGTTAAAGCGACTGAAGCTTTCTTT.

The rearrangement joins TRBV5-1 to TRBJ1-1; D ambiguous. CDR3 size: 15 residues. Trimming shortened V by 0 bases and J by 8 bases, and 17 bases separated the two germline ends. Germline CDR1 and CDR2: SGHRS and YFSETQ. The CDR3 coding sequence is TGCGCCAGCAGCTTGGTGGTCGCGGGAGGGATAGAAGCTTTCTTT. Encoded protein: CASSLVVAGGIEAFF.

CDR3 amino acids: CAGGAGGLKYTQYF. CDR3 DNA sequence: TGTGCCGGGGGAGCGGGGGGGTTGAAATATACGCAGTATTTT. The gene calls are TRBV7-8 and TRBJ2-3; 10 bases match TRBD2. This CDR3 is 14 amino acids long. The ends lost 11 bases at V and 7 bases at J; junction bases unmatched: 12. CDR1 and CDR2 (germline): SGHVS, FQNEAQ.

The V gene is TRBV10-3, the J gene TRBJ1-2; maybe TRBD1 (6 bases). Germline CDR1 ENHRY, CDR2 SYGVKD. The CDR3 covers 16 residues. Between the trimmed V and J ends, which lost 5 bases and 5 bases, there was a span of 21 bases. The CDR3 sequence: CAISSYTTGGRYGYTF. The DNA for the CDR3 is TGTGCCATCAGTTCCTATACGACAGGCGGACGATATGGCTACACCTTC.

The genes are TRBV14 and TRBJ2-3, with TRBD2 matching 14 bases. The CDR3 runs to 16 residues. V was pared by 6 bases and J by 6 bases, with 8 bases of the junction left unmatched. Germline CDR1 reads SGHDN; CDR2 reads FVKESK. CDR3 amino acids: CASRPGTSGRWDTQYF. The CDR3 nucleotides are TGTGCCAGCAGACCAGGGACTAGCGGGAGATGGGATACGCAGTATTTT.

The genes are TRBV4-3 and TRBJ2-7, with TRBD2 identical over 8 bases. The CDR3 runs to 14 residues. The V and J ends lost 3 bases and 2 bases, in that order; junction bases with no gene match: 3. The germline gives CDR1 LGHNA, CDR2 YSLEER. In DNA form, the CDR3 reads TGCGCCAGCAGCCACGGGACTAGGGCCTACGAGCAGTACTTC. The encoded protein is CASSHGTRAYEQYF.

As to this clone: At one boundary the junction diverges from the germline segment, which might be a read error. The gene calls are TRBV5-1 and TRBJ2-2; 7 nucleotides match TRBD2. CDR1 and CDR2 (germline): SGHRS, YFSETQ. This CDR3 comprises 15 residues. The CDR3 spells CPSTPGLDSTGELFF. Written as DNA, the CDR3 is TGCCCCAGCACCCCTGGACTAGATAGCACCGGGGAGCTGTTTTTT.

The chain carries TRBV9 and TRBJ2-7; TRBD1 matches 9 bases. This CDR3 has 14 residues. Germline values: CDR1 SGDLS, CDR2 YYNGEE. Trimming removed 4 bases from V and 3 bases from J; junction bases left unmatched: 5. DNA for the CDR3: TGTGCCAGCAGCCCCTGGGACAGGGACTACGAGCAGTACTTC. Protein sequence: CASSPWDRDYEQYF.

The V and J genes are TRBV5-1 and TRBJ2-2, with D hard to call. This CDR3 is built from 16 residues. V was trimmed by 0 bases and J by 2 bases, leaving 11 bases between them. Looked up from germline, CDR1 is SGHRS and CDR2 is YFSETQ. The CDR3 DNA sequence: TGCGCCAGCAGCTTGGTGTTAGCAGCCAACACCGGGGAGCTGTTTTTT. The encoded protein is CASSLVLAANTGELFF.